These 3 T cell receptor beta chains share one sample of origin, sequenced in a study of blood T cell repertoires in COVID-19. Measured with immunoSEQ multiplex PCR; TCRdb has only the in-frame clones, and not every one. Among 75,000 to 95,000 clones, more than 75% were seen once, and the ten largest hold around 20%. Sequencing was performed on peripheral blood. The source is a human donor in a cohort sampled during active COVID-19.

This clone is a singleton in its sample. The genes are TRBV3-1 (or the pseudogene TRBV3-2) and TRBJ2-1; 10 bases are a match to TRBD2. V was clipped by 8 bases and J by 3 bases; unmatched bases: 7. Germline V gene data show CDR1 as LGHDT and CDR2 as YNNKEL (reference sequence). CDR3 length: 15 residues. The CDR3: CASGSGGANYNEQFF. The CDR3 nucleotides are TGTGCCAGCGGAAGCGGGGGGGCCAACTACAATGAGCAGTTCTTC.

The rearrangement uses TRBV7-9 and TRBJ2-7, with 9 positions matching TRBD1. Germline-derived CDR1 and CDR2 are SEHNR and FQNEAQ (reference sequence). The CDR3 extends over 16 amino acids. V shed 5 bases, J shed 2 bases, and the junction held 10 bases outside the gene matches. CDR3: CASSPQTGGRTYEQYF. CDR3 coding DNA: TGTGCCAGCAGCCCACAGACAGGGGGTAGGACCTACGAGCAGTACTTC.

This clone turned up a few times. This chain connects TRBV4-1 to TRBJ1-5, with D maybe TRBD1 (5 bases). The CDR3 contains 17 residues. Trimming took 1 base from V and 3 from J, leaving 16 bases between them. The germline V gene encodes CDR1 MGHRA and CDR2 YSYEKL. The CDR3 nucleotides read TGCGCCAGCAGCCAAGCTTCCTGGGGCAGATCCAATCAGCCCCAGCATTTT. Protein sequence: CASSQASWGRSNQPQHF.